This T cell receptor beta chain was captured in a study of shared clonotypes between healthy human individuals. Sequencing used immunoSEQ multiplex PCR; TCRdb keeps in-frame clones, though not all of them. This table has 450,000 or so clones, roughly four fifths appearing once. The sequenced material came from PBMCs. The TCR was taken from a woman aged 40 to 50 in good health. Some clones in this sample may be carry-over from other donors' samples.

CDR3 sequence (DNA): TGTGCCAGCAGTCCCGGAGTCGCTAACTATGGCTACACCTTC. Its protein product is CASSPGVANYGYTF. V gene TRBV28 combines with J gene TRBJ1-2; unclear D gene. V lost 5 bases and J 0 bases, leaving 10 bases between the germline ends. The V gene's germline CDR1 is MDHEN and CDR2 SYDVKM. The CDR3 covers 14 residues.